These 3 T cell receptor beta chains came from one sample sequenced in a study of shared clonotypes between healthy human individuals (dated by TCRdb to 2018 to 2021). Receptors were amplified or captured by the immunoSEQ multiplex PCR assay. The table comes from immuneACCESS by way of TCRdb, which keeps in-frame sequences with V and J called. Part of the clones is missing from these tables; in studies checked, under half for an unresolved V gene and the rest for unknown reasons. The sample records 2,500,000 or so clones, around 93% of which are singletons. The biggest ten clones account for 0.37% of the sample. The sample comprised naive CD4+ T cells from PBMCs. This specimen's cell subset or site label, per the study, means: CD45RA+ positively selected. The receptors originated from a man aged 18 to 30 in good health. Some clones in this sample may be carry-over from other donors' samples.

The genes are TRBV28 and TRBJ1-2; possible D gene TRBD1, 6 bases. The V gene's germline CDR1 is MDHEN and CDR2 SYDVKM. This CDR3 region has 14 residues. V lost 7 bases, J lost 4 bases, and 16 bases lay in between. The CDR3 DNA reads as TGTGCCAGCATTGGGTCAGGCAGGGGCTATGGCTACACCTTC. Amino acid sequence: CASIGSGRGYGYTF.

The chain has TRBV7-8 and TRBJ2-3, with a weak D call TRBD2 (6 bases). CDR3 size: 15 residues. Between the trimmed V and J ends, which lost 5 bases and 0 bases, there was a span of 12 bases. Looked up from germline, CDR1 is SGHVS and CDR2 is FQNEAQ. The CDR3 nucleotides read TGTGCCAGCAGCAAATTCAGCGGGAGCACAGATACGCAGTATTTT. The encoded protein is CASSKFSGSTDTQYF.

The genes are TRBV18 and TRBJ2-1; TRBD2 matches 15 bases. V was clipped by 5 bases and J by 7 bases; unmatched bases: 3. There are 15 residues in the CDR3. Germline CDR1 reads KGHSH; CDR2 reads LQKENI. CDR3 loop: CASSEGLAGGNEQFF. Here the CDR3 DNA reads TGTGCCAGCTCAGAGGGACTAGCGGGAGGTAATGAGCAGTTCTTC.